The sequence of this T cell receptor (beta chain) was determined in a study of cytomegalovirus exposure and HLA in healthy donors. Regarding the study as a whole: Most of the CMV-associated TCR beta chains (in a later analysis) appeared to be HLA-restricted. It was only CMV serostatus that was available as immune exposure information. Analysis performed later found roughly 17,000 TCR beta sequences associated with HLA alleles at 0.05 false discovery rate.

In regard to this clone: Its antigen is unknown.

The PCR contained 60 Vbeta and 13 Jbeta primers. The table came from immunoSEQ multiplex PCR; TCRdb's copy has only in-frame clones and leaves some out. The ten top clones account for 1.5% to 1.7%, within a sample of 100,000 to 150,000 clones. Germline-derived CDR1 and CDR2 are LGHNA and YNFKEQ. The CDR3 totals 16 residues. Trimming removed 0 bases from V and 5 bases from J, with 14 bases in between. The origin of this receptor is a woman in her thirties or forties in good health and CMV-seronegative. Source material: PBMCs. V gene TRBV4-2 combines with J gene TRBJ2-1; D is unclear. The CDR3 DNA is TGTGCCAGCAGCCAAGATCGTGATGTGGGCGACAATGAGCAGTTCTTC. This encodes CASSQDRDVGDNEQFF.